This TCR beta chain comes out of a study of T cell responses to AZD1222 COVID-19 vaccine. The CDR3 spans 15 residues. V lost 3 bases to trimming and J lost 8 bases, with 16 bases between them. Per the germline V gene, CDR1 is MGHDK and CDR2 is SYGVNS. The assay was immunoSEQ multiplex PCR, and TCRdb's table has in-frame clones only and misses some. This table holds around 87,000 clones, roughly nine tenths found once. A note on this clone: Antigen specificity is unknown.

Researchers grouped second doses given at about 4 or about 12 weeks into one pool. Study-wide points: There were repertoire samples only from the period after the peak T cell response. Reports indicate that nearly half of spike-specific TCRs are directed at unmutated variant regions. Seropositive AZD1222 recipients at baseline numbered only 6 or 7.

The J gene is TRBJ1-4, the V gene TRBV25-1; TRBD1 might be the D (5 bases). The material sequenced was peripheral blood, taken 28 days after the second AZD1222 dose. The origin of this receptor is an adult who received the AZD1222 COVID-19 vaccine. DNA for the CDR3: TGTGCCAGCAGTGACCACTCTACAAGGGGCGAAAAACTGTTTTTT. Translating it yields CASSDHSTRGEKLFF.